Presented here are 9 T cell receptor beta chains from one specimen sequenced in a study of T cell repertoires in cytomegalovirus infection. TCRdb independently ran MiXCR on the reads; one entry per CDR3 protein. The repertoire holds hundreds of thousands of distinct CDR3 sequences, 20% to 25% seen once, with around 8% in the top ten. The material sequenced was CD8+ T cells from PBMCs. These receptors were collected from a human donor in good health (CMV status not recorded). Some clones in this sample may be carry-over from other donors' samples.

The chain is built from TRBV28 and TRBJ2-3; 9 positions match TRBD1. CDR3 length equals 16 residues. Germline assignment: CDR1 MDHEN and CDR2 SYDVKM. V shed 5 bases and J 2 bases; nucleotides not matched to a gene: 8. The CDR3 DNA is TGTGCCAGCAGTCAAGGCGGGACAGGGCCCACAGATACGCAGTATTTT. It translates to CASSQGGTGPTDTQYF.

The gene calls are TRBV19 and TRBJ1-2; D is undetermined. This CDR3 is 15 amino acids long. The V and J ends lost 5 bases and 6 bases respectively, with 19 bases between them. Per the germline V gene, CDR1 is LNHDA and CDR2 is SQIVND (reference sequence). The CDR3 is CASSSTEHSWHGYTF. The CDR3 bases are TGTGCCAGTAGTTCCACGGAACATAGTTGGCATGGCTACACCTTC.

There are a few counts of this clonotype. The gene calls are TRBV20-1 and TRBJ2-3, with 12 bases that match TRBD1. J lost 4 bases, V lost 6 bases, and 14 bases had no gene match. Germline V gene sequence: CDR1 DFQATT, CDR2 SNEGSKA (reference sequence). CDR3 length: 17 residues. The CDR3 DNA reads TGCAGTGCCTCCGGGACAGGGGGCGGGGTACTAGCAGATACGCAGTATTTT. Translation: CSASGTGGGVLADTQYF.

This chain connects TRBV6-6 to TRBJ1-5; no reliable D call. Germline CDR1 MNHNY, CDR2 SVGAGI (reference sequence). The CDR3 has 13 amino acids. V was clipped by 2 bases and J by 9 bases, with 11 bases between them. DNA of the CDR3: TGTGCCAGCAGTTACGCCGCACTGGGGCCCCAGCATTTT. Residues: CASSYAALGPQHF.

The J gene is TRBJ2-5, the V gene TRBV28, with a weak D call TRBD1 (5 bases). Trimming stripped 7 bases from V and 0 bases from J, with 18 bases between. Germline CDR1 and CDR2: MDHEN and SYDVKM. The CDR3 is 16 residues long. The DNA for the CDR3 is TGTGCCAGCAATTTTGGGGTTAAGGACAACCAAGAGACCCAGTACTTC. It yields the protein CASNFGVKDNQETQYF.

The table lists this clonotype with a few counts. The chain has TRBV7-2 and TRBJ2-1; D possibly matches TRBD1 or TRBD2 (5 bases each). CDR1 and CDR2 (germline): SGHTA, FQGNSA. The CDR3 has 15 residues. The ends were cut back, 4 bases at V and 4 bases at J, with 14 bases in the middle. The CDR3 DNA sequence: TGTGCCAGCAGCTCGTCCGGGACCCATTACAATGAGCAGTTCTTC. This sequence encodes CASSSSGTHYNEQFF.

The chain recombines TRBV6-4 with TRBJ2-1, with 7 bases matching TRBD2. The junction had 12 bases not matched to a gene; V was cut back by 5 bases and J by 8 bases. The CDR3 consists of 15 residues. CDR1 and CDR2 from the germline V gene are MRHNA and SNTAGT. The CDR3 coding sequence is TGTGCCAGCAGTAGAACTCCCGGGACTACGGATGAGCAGTTCTTC. Translated: CASSRTPGTTDEQFF.

This clonotype was counted a few times. The chain's CDR3 is CASSLEGQRWAGELFF. As DNA, the CDR3 is TGTGCCAGCAGCTTAGAAGGACAGAGGTGGGCCGGGGAGCTGTTTTTT. The V and J genes are TRBV7-9 and TRBJ2-2; tentatively, D is TRBD1 (6 bases). CDR1 is SEHNR, CDR2 FQNEAQ, per germline (reference sequence). V was trimmed by 1 base and J by 6 bases, leaving 15 bases between them. The CDR3 extends over 16 amino acids.

This clonotype was detected only a few times. V gene TRBV6-5 combines with J gene TRBJ2-5; D possibly corresponds to TRBD1 (6 bases). CDR1 MNHEY and CDR2 SVGAGI come from the germline V gene. V lost 4 bases and J 1 base, leaving 7 bases between the germline ends. The CDR3 loop spans 13 amino acids. In DNA, the CDR3 is TGTGCCAGCAGTTGGGACATCCAAGAGACCCAGTACTTC. Its protein product is CASSWDIQETQYF.